The 32 T cell receptor beta chains below come from one sample, sequenced in a study of T-cell reconstitution after alpha-beta-depleted transplantation in children. Unique molecular identifiers were used to barcode this TCRbeta library. TCRdb redid the calling of the PCR reads with MiXCR, one entry per CDR3 protein. The sample holds 100,000 to 120,000 distinct CDR3 sequences; around 10% are singletons and the top ten take around 8.2%. The sequencing used PBMCs from the stem cell graft donor, collected from the stem cell graft. The receptors were sampled from a human donor who donated a stem cell graft to a child with acute lymphoblastic leukemia.

This clonotype was counted ten times or more. This chain connects TRBV3-1 to TRBJ2-5; TRBD2 aligns across 12 bases. Germline V gives CDR1 LGHDT, CDR2 YNNKEL (reference sequence). V trimming: 4 bases; J trimming: 1 base; junction bases outside the gene matches: 7. This CDR3 comprises 17 residues. This CDR3 reads CASSPRLLAGGQETQYF. The CDR3 DNA is TGTGCCAGCAGCCCGAGACTACTAGCGGGGGGCCAAGAGACCCAGTACTTC.

This chain uses TRBV30 with TRBJ2-6, with 8 bases identical to TRBD2. The CDR3 has 15 residues. After removal of 4 bases from V and 2 bases from J, the junction contained 4 bases not matched to a gene. Per the germline V gene, CDR1 is GTSNPN and CDR2 is SVGIG (reference sequence). CDR3 sequence (DNA): TGTGCCTGGACCCGGGGGGGGGCTGGGGCCAACGTCCTGACTTTC. It yields the protein CAWTRGGAGANVLTF.

Many counts were recorded for this clonotype. With a much larger clone just one base away, this may be a read error. The V and J genes are TRBV30 and TRBJ2-4; D remains ambiguous. Looked up from germline, CDR1 is GTSNPN and CDR2 is SVGIG (reference sequence). The CDR3 has 15 residues. The CDR3 region has the DNA TGTGCCTGGAGTATCTCTGACTTGGCCAAAAACAGTCAGTACTTC. It codes for CAWSISDLAKNSQYF.

This clonotype was seen repeatedly, ten times or more. The chain recombines TRBV6-5 with TRBJ1-4, with D unclear. The CDR3 contains 15 residues. The V gene's germline CDR1 is MNHEY and CDR2 SVGAGI. V was pared by 5 bases and J by 1 base, with 11 bases between. CDR3 bases: TGTGCCAGCAGTCCAAAGGGAGGAACTAATGAAAAACTGTTTTTT. This encodes CASSPKGGTNEKLFF.

This clonotype was seen at least ten times. The rearrangement links TRBV24-1 to TRBJ1-2; tentatively, D is TRBD1 (6 bases). V was trimmed by 4 bases and J by 6 bases, leaving 8 bases between them. This CDR3 comprises 12 residues. The V gene's germline CDR1 is KGHDR and CDR2 SFDVKD. The CDR3 sequence is CATSERTDGYTF. As DNA, the CDR3 is TGTGCCACCAGTGAACGGACAGATGGCTACACCTTC.

This clonotype came up many times. V usage is TRBV7-8 and J usage is TRBJ1-6; no reliable D call. This CDR3 comprises 16 residues. Trimming removed 2 bases at V and 10 bases at J, with 18 bases between. The V gene's germline CDR1 is SGHVS and CDR2 FQNEAQ. The CDR3 sequence is CASSLRISGRRSPLHF. In DNA, the CDR3 is TGTGCCAGCAGCTTACGTATCTCGGGGAGGAGATCACCCCTCCACTTT.

At least ten counts were recorded for this clonotype. The chain is built from TRBV12-3 or TRBV12-4 and TRBJ1-4, with D maybe TRBD1 (5 bases). V was clipped by 3 bases and J by 10 bases, with 15 bases between them. The CDR3 has 14 amino acids. CDR3: CASSLGLARGKLFF. The DNA for the CDR3 is TGTGCCAGCAGTTTGGGGCTAGCGAGGGGAAAACTGTTTTTT.

In its sample, this clonotype was seen many times. This chain uses TRBV11-1 with TRBJ2-6, with unresolved D. This CDR3 has 16 amino acids. Trimming removed 10 bases at V and 4 bases at J, with 20 bases between. Germline V gene data show CDR1 as SGHAT and CDR2 as FQDESV (reference sequence). The CDR3: CAITPVGRSGANVLTF. Here the CDR3 DNA reads TGTGCCATCACACCCGTGGGCCGCTCGGGGGCCAACGTCCTGACTTTC.

This clonotype was recorded at least ten times. The gene calls are TRBV9 and TRBJ2-3; TRBD2 agrees at 13 bases. The CDR3 sequence is 16 residues long. Losses at the gene ends were 3 bases for V and 5 bases for J; bases not matched to a gene: 6. The germline gives CDR1 SGDLS, CDR2 YYNGEE. CDR3 DNA sequence: TGTGCCAGCAGCGCTGACCGACTAGCGGGGGGAGATACGCAGTATTTT. Its translation is CASSADRLAGGDTQYF.

This clonotype was seen many times. This rearrangement joins TRBV20-1 to TRBJ1-6, with D hard to call. The CDR3 is made up of 15 amino acids. Germline lookup yields CDR1 DFQATT and CDR2 SNEGSKA (reference sequence). V was trimmed by 2 bases and J by 5 bases, leaving 13 bases between them. The CDR3 DNA reads as TGCAGTGCTAGATTTAGCAGCTCAGATAATTCACCCCTCCACTTT. The encoded protein is CSARFSSSDNSPLHF.

This clonotype was recorded at least ten times. V gene TRBV7-8 combines with J gene TRBJ2-5; 9 bases agree with TRBD2. The CDR3 runs 16 residues. J was trimmed by 4 bases and V by 0 bases; bases with no gene match: 6. The germline V gene encodes CDR1 SGHVS and CDR2 FQNEAQ. CDR3 amino acids: CASSLASSGTLETQYF. The CDR3 bases are TGTGCCAGCAGCTTAGCTTCTAGCGGGACCCTAGAGACCCAGTACTTC.

This clonotype was observed many times. The rearrangement joins TRBV20-1 to TRBJ2-7; either TRBD1 or TRBD2 may fit D (5 bases each). The germline gives CDR1 DFQATT, CDR2 SNEGSKA (reference sequence). The CDR3 contains 13 residues. Deletions cut 1 base from V and 2 bases from J, with 9 bases between. The CDR3 DNA reads TGCAGTGCTAGAGTTCTGGGGGCCTACGAGCAGTACTTC. It specifies CSARVLGAYEQYF.

This clonotype was seen ten or more times. The V and J genes are TRBV6-6 and TRBJ1-2; D call uncertain. CDR3 length: 13 amino acids. V lost 7 bases and J 3 bases, leaving 12 bases between the germline ends. Germline-derived CDR1 and CDR2 are MNHNY and SVGAGI (reference sequence). CDR3 in amino acids: CASTTTRDYGYTF. DNA of the CDR3: TGTGCCAGCACAACAACTCGGGACTATGGCTACACCTTC.

This clonotype was observed many times. The J gene is TRBJ2-7, the V gene TRBV25-1, with a possible D match to TRBD1 (5 bases). The CDR3 totals 14 residues. V lost 3 bases to trimming and J lost 6 bases, with 15 bases between them. Germline V gives CDR1 MGHDK, CDR2 SYGVNS. The CDR3 coding sequence is TGTGCCAGCAGTGAGTTGACAGTCGTTGGCGAGCAGTACTTC. Its protein is CASSELTVVGEQYF.

Ten or more counts support this clonotype. The chain combines TRBV11-2 with TRBJ1-6, with a possible D match to TRBD1 (6 bases). Germline-derived CDR1 and CDR2 are SGHAT and FQNNGV. The CDR3 runs to 18 residues. V gave up 5 bases and J gave up 0 bases, with 17 bases separating them. CDR3 in amino acids: CASSRGGGFSSYNSPLHF. The CDR3 DNA follows: TGTGCCAGCAGCCGGGGAGGGGGTTTTAGCTCCTATAATTCACCCCTCCACTTT.

This clonotype was detected ten times or more. The chain couples TRBV19 to TRBJ1-1, with unresolved D. The V end lost 9 bases, the J end lost 2 bases, and 16 bases lay between the germline ends. The CDR3 totals 14 residues. Germline CDR1 LNHDA, CDR2 SQIVND (reference sequence). CDR3 sequence reads: CASTPELRNTEAFF. The CDR3 bases are TGTGCCAGCACCCCCGAGCTACGAAACACTGAAGCTTTCTTT.

This clonotype came up many times. The chain couples TRBV7-8 to TRBJ2-1, with 8 positions matching TRBD2. Germline V gene data show CDR1 as SGHVS and CDR2 as FQNEAQ. The CDR3 contains 20 residues. V dropped 2 bases and J dropped 0; count of bases not matched to a gene: 15. The CDR3: CASSLNRVASGLSSYNEQFF. CDR3 coding DNA: TGTGCCAGCAGCTTAAATAGGGTGGCTAGCGGGTTAAGCTCCTACAATGAGCAGTTCTTC.

This clonotype was observed at least ten times. The chain joins TRBV27 to TRBJ1-6; 8 nucleotides line up with TRBD1. The CDR3 runs to 15 residues. Germline CDR1 is MNHEY and CDR2 is SMNVEV (reference sequence). J was trimmed by 9 bases and V by 2 bases; bases with no gene match: 6. In nucleotides, the CDR3 is TGTGCCAGCAGTTTACTTCAGGGGGCGACTTCACCCCTCCACTTT. Its protein is CASSLLQGATSPLHF.

This clonotype showed up many times. The chain is built from TRBV9 and TRBJ2-5; 13 nucleotides align to TRBD2. Germline-derived CDR1 and CDR2 are SGDLS and YYNGEE. The CDR3 extends over 17 amino acids. Trimming removed 3 bases from V and 5 bases from J; junction bases left unmatched: 10. The DNA for the CDR3 is TGTGCCAGCAGCGAGGGACTAGCGGGACTTGTTTGGGAGACCCAGTACTTC. Residues: CASSEGLAGLVWETQYF.

This clonotype showed up many times. V is TRBV2 and J is TRBJ1-5, with TRBD1 identical over 7 bases. Germline V gives CDR1 SNHLY, CDR2 FYNNEI. Trimming removed 6 bases from V and 1 base from J; junction bases left unmatched: 18. This CDR3 has 19 residues. In DNA form, the CDR3 reads TGTGCCAGCAGCGGCTTTCGGGACAGCGGAGCCTTGAGCAATCAGCCCCAGCATTTT. Protein: CASSGFRDSGALSNQPQHF.

This sequence joins TRBV12-3 or TRBV12-4 and TRBJ2-6; D perhaps matches TRBD1 (5 bases). With 6 bases removed from V and 2 bases from J, the gap between germline ends came to 11 bases. The CDR3 is made up of 15 amino acids. CDR3 DNA sequence: TGTGCCAGCAGATTGGACACCACTGGGGCCAACGTCCTGACTTTC. Protein: CASRLDTTGANVLTF.

The table lists this clonotype with many counts. The V gene is TRBV5-1, the J gene TRBJ1-1; TRBD1 matches at 7 bases. V dropped 6 bases and J dropped 3; count of bases not matched to a gene: 8. CDR1 SGHRS and CDR2 YFSETQ come from the germline V gene. This CDR3 region has 14 residues. The CDR3 sequence: CASKDGTAYTEAFF. The CDR3 nucleotides are TGCGCCAGCAAGGACGGGACAGCCTACACTGAAGCTTTCTTT.

This clonotype was seen a few times. The rearrangement uses TRBV18 and TRBJ2-1; 9 bases are shared with TRBD2. The CDR3 covers 20 residues. Germline assignment: CDR1 KGHSH and CDR2 LQKENI. V trimming: 2 bases; J trimming: 1 base; junction bases outside the gene matches: 15. Here the CDR3 reads CASSPTRLAAGEVSYNEQFF. The CDR3 bases are TGTGCCAGCTCACCAACCCGACTAGCGGCAGGCGAGGTGTCCTACAATGAGCAGTTCTTC.

This clonotype was counted many times. The V gene is TRBV5-8, the J gene TRBJ2-7; D call uncertain. The germline V and J ends were trimmed by 4 bases and 8 bases, with 13 bases remaining between them. CDR1 SGHTS and CDR2 YDEGEE come from the germline V gene. The CDR3 extends over 12 amino acids. CDR3: CASSRLDRQQYF. In DNA, the CDR3 is TGTGCCAGCAGCCGGCTGGATCGGCAGCAGTACTTC.

This clonotype showed up many times. Here the CDR3 reads CASSLPGRNEQFF. In DNA form, the CDR3 reads TGTGCCAGCAGTCTCCCTGGACGCAATGAGCAGTTCTTC. V is TRBV6-6 and J is TRBJ2-1; D is ambiguous. V was shortened by 5 bases and J by 6 bases, with 11 bases between the two germline ends. CDR3 length equals 13 residues. CDR1 and CDR2 from the germline V gene are MNHNY and SVGAGI (reference sequence).

The table lists this clonotype with many counts. The V and J genes are TRBV5-5 and TRBJ2-5; D is possibly TRBD2 (5 bases). The CDR3 sequence is 14 residues long. Trimming removed 5 bases from V and 7 bases from J, with 18 bases in between. Germline lookup yields CDR1 SGHKS and CDR2 YYEKEE (reference sequence). The CDR3 protein is CASRDDTSTGTQYF. The CDR3 coding sequence is TGTGCCAGCAGGGACGATACTAGTACCGGGACCCAGTACTTC.

The gene calls are TRBV5-5 and TRBJ1-6, with D unresolved. CDR3 length: 15 amino acids. CDR1 and CDR2 from the germline V gene are SGHKS and YYEKEE (reference sequence). V gave up 1 base and J gave up 8 bases, with 13 bases separating them. As DNA, the CDR3 is TGTGCCAGCAGCTTGTTAGTCGGCAGTTATTCACCCCTCCACTTT. Translated, it gives CASSLLVGSYSPLHF.

This clonotype has a count of ten or more. The chain couples TRBV28 to TRBJ2-1, with 11 bases aligning to TRBD2. The V gene end was trimmed by 5 bases and the J gene end by 0 bases; junction bases not matched to a gene: 3. This CDR3 comprises 16 residues. Germline values: CDR1 MDHEN, CDR2 SYDVKM. CDR3 protein: CASSPSGRYSYNEQFF. As DNA, the CDR3 is TGTGCCAGCAGTCCTAGCGGGAGGTACTCCTACAATGAGCAGTTCTTC.

This clonotype has just a few counts. The rearrangement uses TRBV20-1 and TRBJ2-5; no firm D call. There are 11 residues in the CDR3. The ends were cut back, 5 bases at V and 2 bases at J, with 6 bases in the middle. In germline, CDR1 is DFQATT, CDR2 SNEGSKA (reference sequence). CDR3 sequence: CSAAVQETQYF. The CDR3 DNA reads as TGCAGTGCTGCAGTACAAGAGACCCAGTACTTC.

This clonotype was seen ten or more times. The chain recombines TRBV28 with TRBJ2-4, with D possibly TRBD1 on 6 matching bases. Deletions cut 3 bases from V and 5 bases from J, with 11 bases between. Germline V CDR1 and CDR2: MDHEN, SYDVKM. The length of the CDR3 is 14 residues. CDR3 coding DNA: TGTGCCAGCAGTTTGCCGCACAGGGAAAACATTCAGTACTTC. Protein sequence: CASSLPHRENIQYF.

This clonotype was counted ten times or more. V usage is TRBV7-9 and J usage is TRBJ2-1; the D call may be TRBD1 or TRBD2 (5 bases each). The CDR3 has 13 amino acids. CDR1 is SEHNR, CDR2 FQNEAQ, per germline (reference sequence). V gave up 5 bases and J gave up 9 bases, with 14 bases separating them. The CDR3 is CASSRNRRIEQFF. CDR3 coding DNA: TGTGCCAGCAGCCGTAACAGGAGGATTGAGCAGTTCTTC.

Many counts were recorded for this clonotype. The gene calls are TRBV5-1 and TRBJ1-1; 10 bases fit TRBD1. Germline V lookup: CDR1 SGHRS, CDR2 YFSETQ. Trimming cost V 4 bases and J 5 bases; bases outside gene matches: 11. CDR3 length equals 16 residues. DNA of the CDR3: TGCGCCAGCAGCCCCCGGGACAGGGGACGCAGAACTGAAGCTTTCTTT. Translating gives CASSPRDRGRRTEAFF.